The 5 T cell receptor beta chains below all came from one sample that was sequenced in a study of CD4+ T cells in melanoma. The data were produced by immunoSEQ multiplex PCR, yet TCRdb's version contains in-frame clones alone and is incomplete. The sample holds 50,000 or so clones, roughly 87% seen once. The material sequenced was peripheral blood. These receptors were taken from a human donor with melanoma.

This chain uses TRBV5-4 with TRBJ1-1; 7 bases align to TRBD1. The CDR3 spans 15 residues. Trimming at V came to 4 bases and at J to 10 bases, leaving 16 bases not matched to a gene. The germline V gene encodes CDR1 SGHNT and CDR2 YYREEE (reference sequence). Here the CDR3 reads CASSGTGVALSGAFF. In DNA, the CDR3 is TGTGCCAGCAGCGGAACAGGGGTCGCCCTTTCTGGAGCTTTCTTT. Drawing the rest from reference TRBV5-4 and TRBJ1-1, the complete variable domain is ETGVTQSPTHLIKTRGQQVTLRCSSQSGHNTVSWYQQALGQGPQFIFQYYREEENGRGNFPPRFSGLQFPNYSSELNVNALELDDSALYLCASSGTGVALSGAFFGQGTRLTVV.

This clone was detected only a few times. The chain combines TRBV7-2 with TRBJ1-1, with TRBD1 matching over 8 bases. The CDR3 covers 15 residues. V gave up 4 bases and J gave up 4 bases; unmatched junction bases: 8. Germline-derived CDR1 and CDR2 are SGHTA and FQGNSA. CDR3 DNA sequence: TGTGCCAGCAGCTCGCCCCGCACAGGGGGCACTGAAGCTTTCTTT. Protein product: CASSSPRTGGTEAFF.

V usage is TRBV5-1 and J usage is TRBJ2-5; 10 bases are a match to TRBD2. V trimming: 2 bases; J trimming: 5 bases; junction bases outside the gene matches: 6. The length of the CDR3 is 15 residues. In germline, CDR1 is SGHRS, CDR2 YFSETQ. The CDR3 protein is CASSFSGGPRETQYF. The CDR3, as DNA: TGCGCCAGCAGCTTTAGCGGGGGGCCTCGGGAGACCCAGTACTTC.

The chain couples TRBV7-9 to TRBJ1-5, with unresolved D. The CDR3 sequence is 12 residues long. Per germline, CDR1 SEHNR and CDR2 FQNEAQ (reference sequence). V lost 6 bases, J lost 4 bases, and 7 bases lay in between. CDR3: CASSIGNQPQHF. The CDR3 DNA reads TGTGCCAGCAGTATCGGGAATCAGCCCCAGCATTTT. The full variable domain, its missing parts supplied by reference TRBV7-9 and TRBJ1-5, is DTGVSQNPRHKITKRGQNVTFRCDPISEHNRLYWYRQTLGQGPEFLTYFQNEAQLEKSRLLSDRFSAERPKGSFSTLEIQRTEQGDSAMYLCASSIGNQPQHFGDGTRLSIL.

The chain combines TRBV7-8 with TRBJ2-3; D ambiguous. The V and J ends lost 2 bases and 5 bases respectively, with 2 bases between them. The length of the CDR3 is 11 residues. Germline lookup yields CDR1 SGHVS and CDR2 FQNEAQ. This chain's CDR3 is CASSLRDTQYF. For the CDR3, the DNA is TGTGCCAGCAGCTTAAGAGATACGCAGTATTTT.